These 25 T cell receptor beta chains originate from one sample sequenced in a study of OX40 agonist ivuxolimab in advanced cancers. Assay used: immunoSEQ multiplex PCR; TCRdb lists only in-frame clones, some missing. The sample gives over 60,000 clones, around 90% of which show up once; 2% to 2.5% is in the top ten. The material was CD4+ or CD8+ T cells sorted from blood, obtained in a trial of the OX40 agonist ivuxolimab. Every receptor here comes from an adult with an advanced solid tumor such as melanoma, head and neck, liver or kidney cancer.

CDR3 DNA: TGCGCCAGCCTGGCCCAGCCGGGGACAGGGGTTGGGTCAATTGAAGCTTTCTTT. Translating it yields CASLAQPGTGVGSIEAFF. V usage is TRBV5-1 and J usage is TRBJ1-1; 10 nucleotides align to TRBD1. V was clipped by 7 bases and J by 7 bases; unmatched bases: 22. CDR1 is SGHRS and CDR2 is YFSETQ in the germline V gene. The CDR3 has 18 residues.

The chain carries TRBV6-5 and TRBJ1-2; possibly TRBD1 for D (6 bases). This CDR3 is 14 amino acids long. V lost 6 bases to trimming and J lost 2 bases, with 13 bases between them. CDR1 MNHEY and CDR2 SVGAGI come from the germline V gene. The CDR3 nucleotides read TGTGCCAGCAGCCTCGACAGGTACAACTATGGCTACACCTTC. It encodes CASSLDRYNYGYTF.

V usage is TRBV7-2 and J usage is TRBJ2-2; TRBD2 might be the D (5 bases). Germline values: CDR1 SGHTA, CDR2 FQGNSA. The germline V and J ends were trimmed by 5 bases and 8 bases, with 21 bases remaining between them. This CDR3 region has 16 residues. This CDR3 is CASSLSGGLLRGELFF. The CDR3 region has the DNA TGTGCCAGCAGCCTCTCTGGAGGCCTGCTAAGGGGGGAGCTGTTTTTT.

This chain links TRBV5-1 with TRBJ1-4; 8 positions agree with TRBD1. Germline V gene sequence: CDR1 SGHRS, CDR2 YFSETQ. The length of the CDR3 is 15 residues. After removal of 8 bases from V and 3 bases from J, the junction contained 9 bases not matched to a gene. The CDR3 is CASQSRGQANEKLFF. CDR3 in DNA: TGCGCCAGTCAGTCAAGGGGACAGGCTAATGAAAAACTGTTTTTT.

The rearrangement uses TRBV6-1 and TRBJ2-1, with 7 positions matching TRBD1. J gave up 1 base and V 2 bases, and 2 bases lay outside the gene matches. CDR1 MNHNS and CDR2 SASEGT come from the germline V gene. The CDR3 is 15 residues long. The chain's CDR3 is CASSERGPSYNEQFF. Written as DNA, the CDR3 is TGTGCCAGCAGTGAAAGGGGGCCATCCTACAATGAGCAGTTCTTC.

This clone was detected only a few times. The genes are TRBV28 and TRBJ1-2, with 8 nucleotides matching TRBD1. Germline trimming cut 7 bases from V and 8 bases from J; bases unmatched to any gene: 6. Germline V lookup: CDR1 MDHEN, CDR2 SYDVKM. The CDR3 is 12 amino acids. This CDR3 is CASNQGARGYTF. The CDR3 DNA sequence: TGTGCCAGCAATCAGGGGGCTAGGGGCTACACCTTC.

The genes are TRBV9 and TRBJ1-2; tentative D call: TRBD1 (5 bases). The CDR3 loop spans 14 amino acids. The V gene lost 4 bases and the J gene lost 7 bases, with 17 bases spanning the gap. Germline CDR1 is SGDLS and CDR2 is YYNGEE. CDR3 residues: CASSPGGGAGGYTF. As DNA, the CDR3 is TGTGCCAGCAGCCCCGGTGGTGGGGCGGGTGGCTACACCTTC.

The chain carries TRBV27 and TRBJ1-4; TRBD1 is a possible D gene (5 bases). The CDR3 loop spans 15 amino acids. Germline V gives CDR1 MNHEY, CDR2 SMNVEV (reference sequence). V was trimmed by 2 bases and J by 7 bases, leaving 14 bases between them. In DNA form, the CDR3 reads TGTGCCAGCAGTTTAGACAGCAGGGCCTTTGAAAAACTGTTTTTT. Translating it yields CASSLDSRAFEKLFF.

V usage is TRBV6-6 and J usage is TRBJ2-7; tentatively, D is TRBD2 (5 bases). Germline V gives CDR1 MNHNY, CDR2 SVGAGI (reference sequence). The ends were cut back, 5 bases at V and 2 bases at J, with 19 bases in the middle. The CDR3 is 16 amino acids. The DNA of the CDR3 is TGTGCCAGCAGTACCCTAGGGAGCGGAGCCGCCTACGAGCAGTACTTC. Its translation: CASSTLGSGAAYEQYF.

V gene TRBV28 combines with J gene TRBJ2-1, with 8 bases that match TRBD1. There are 16 residues in the CDR3. Per germline, CDR1 MDHEN and CDR2 SYDVKM. The J segment lost 2 bases and the V segment lost 3 bases, leaving 6 bases of the junction unmatched. CDR3 loop: CASSLGGQEAYNEQFF. The CDR3 nucleotides are TGTGCCAGCAGTTTGGGGGGACAGGAGGCCTACAATGAGCAGTTCTTC.

This clone appeared a single time. This rearrangement joins TRBV6-7 to TRBJ2-5; 11 bases align to TRBD2. TRBV6-7 is an ORF, and what it does is uncertain. V lost 7 bases and J lost 0; bases outside the gene matches: 7. The CDR3 is made up of 16 amino acids. CDR3 bases: TGTGCCAGCATGGGGACTAGCGGAAAGTACCAAGAGACCCAGTACTTC. It encodes CASMGTSGKYQETQYF.

The J gene is TRBJ2-3, the V gene TRBV18, with D unclear. V shed 2 bases and J shed 5 bases, with 11 bases lying between them. Germline CDR1 is KGHSH and CDR2 is LQKENI. This CDR3 has 14 residues. CDR3 region: CASSPSTVKDTQYF. Written as DNA, the CDR3 is TGTGCCAGCTCACCAAGTACCGTCAAAGATACGCAGTATTTT.

The chain carries TRBV7-9 and TRBJ1-2; possibly TRBD1 for D (6 bases). V lost 1 base and J 13 bases, leaving 22 bases between the germline ends. The CDR3 extends over 15 amino acids. The germline CDR1 and CDR2 sequences are SEHNR and FQNEAQ (reference sequence). In nucleotides, the CDR3 is TGTGCCAGCAGCTTAGAGAGAAACAGGGCATCGGGGTTCACCTTC. Its protein product is CASSLERNRASGFTF.

This chain links TRBV10-3 with TRBJ2-5; 14 nucleotides match TRBD2. The germline V gene encodes CDR1 ENHRY and CDR2 SYGVKD. The V segment lost 6 bases and the J segment 3 bases; nucleotides outside the gene matches: 3. The CDR3 runs 15 residues. CDR3 DNA sequence: TGTGCCATCAGACGGGGACTAGCGGGGGAAGAGACCCAGTACTTC. Translation: CAIRRGLAGEETQYF.

The chain carries TRBV7-6 and TRBJ1-1, with TRBD1 matching over 9 bases. Germline CDR1 is SGHVS and CDR2 is FNYEAQ. Germline trimming cut 5 bases from V and 11 bases from J; bases unmatched to any gene: 6. This CDR3 is built from 12 residues. CDR3 in amino acids: CASSQRTGDAFF. In DNA, the CDR3 is TGTGCCAGCAGCCAACGGACAGGGGATGCTTTCTTT.

The chain joins TRBV7-6 to TRBJ2-7, with a tentative D call TRBD2 (5 bases). Germline V gene data show CDR1 as SGHVS and CDR2 as FNYEAQ. The CDR3 loop spans 17 amino acids. The V gene lost 1 base and the J gene lost 0 bases, with 16 bases spanning the gap. DNA of the CDR3: TGTGCCAGCAGCTTAGGTCCGGGCGGGTCGAGCTCCTACGAGCAGTACTTC. It specifies CASSLGPGGSSSYEQYF.

The rearrangement uses TRBV15 and TRBJ2-5; 7 bases line up with TRBD2. The CDR3 is made up of 22 amino acids. V was pared by 0 bases and J by 2 bases, with 24 bases of the junction left unmatched. Germline V CDR1 and CDR2: LNHNV, YYDKDF (reference sequence). The CDR3 here is CATSRDFWEGLGGKTPQETQYF. As DNA, the CDR3 is TGTGCCACCAGCAGAGACTTTTGGGAGGGACTGGGGGGAAAAACCCCACAAGAGACCCAGTACTTC.

The DNA of the CDR3 is TGTGCCAGCAGCCGAAGGTTTGAAGCTTTCTTT. Translation gives CASSRRFEAFF. The V and J genes are TRBV27 and TRBJ1-1; D is unclear. Germline V CDR1 and CDR2: MNHEY, SMNVEV (reference sequence). V lost 6 bases, J lost 7 bases, and 9 bases lay in between. The CDR3 covers 11 residues.

The V gene is TRBV5-5, the J gene TRBJ1-5; D is uncertain. Trimming shortened V by 4 bases and J by 0 bases, and 5 bases separated the two germline ends. The CDR3 extends over 13 amino acids. The germline gives CDR1 SGHKS, CDR2 YYEKEE (reference sequence). CDR3 nucleotide sequence: TGTGCCAGCAGCCCCAGTAGCAATCAGCCCCAGCATTTT. Translated, it gives CASSPSSNQPQHF.

This rearrangement joins TRBV6-5 to TRBJ1-5; a possible D gene is TRBD1 (6 bases). The germline V and J ends were trimmed by 6 bases and 2 bases, with 14 bases remaining between them. The CDR3 is 15 amino acids. Germline V gene lookup returns CDR1 MNHEY and CDR2 SVGAGI. As DNA, the CDR3 is TGTGCCAGCAGATCCGACAGGAACGGCAATCAGCCCCAGCATTTT. It encodes CASRSDRNGNQPQHF.

The chain uses TRBV27 and TRBJ2-7; possible D gene TRBD2, 6 bases. Per germline, CDR1 MNHEY and CDR2 SMNVEV (reference sequence). This CDR3 spans 16 amino acids. Trimming cost V 3 bases and J 2 bases, with 17 bases left between them. The CDR3 region has the DNA TGTGCCAGCAGTTTTTATAGCGGTGGGGGTACCTACGAGCAGTACTTC. It yields the protein CASSFYSGGGTYEQYF.

This chain connects TRBV7-2 to TRBJ2-1; TRBD1 agrees at 7 bases. With 6 bases clipped from V and 4 bases from J, the junction kept 3 bases outside the gene matches. Germline CDR1 is SGHTA and CDR2 is FQGNSA. This CDR3 contains 13 residues. The CDR3 DNA sequence: TGTGCCAGCAGGGGGACAGCTTACAATGAGCAGTTCTTC. Protein sequence: CASRGTAYNEQFF.

This clone appeared once. V gene TRBV12-5 combines with J gene TRBJ2-7; D remains ambiguous. The germline gives CDR1 LGHNT, CDR2 FRNRAP. The CDR3 length is 13 residues. The ends were cut back, 1 base at V and 0 bases at J, with 4 bases in the middle. The chain's CDR3 is CASGLEGSYEQYF. In DNA form, the CDR3 reads TGTGCTAGTGGTTTGGAGGGCTCCTACGAGCAGTACTTC.

V usage is TRBV30 and J usage is TRBJ2-1, with D uncertain. The CDR3 totals 14 residues. The germline V gene encodes CDR1 GTSNPN and CDR2 SVGIG (reference sequence). Trimming removed 3 bases from V and 4 bases from J, with 13 bases in between. The CDR3: CAWRGMATYNEQFF. The CDR3 region has the DNA TGTGCCTGGAGAGGTATGGCGACATACAATGAGCAGTTCTTC.

The chain has TRBV12-5 and TRBJ2-3; D is ambiguous. The CDR3 is made up of 13 amino acids. Trimming took 4 bases from V and 6 from J, leaving 11 bases between them. Germline CDR1 LGHNT, CDR2 FRNRAP. The CDR3 sequence: CASGSFLGDTQYF. CDR3 nucleotide sequence: TGTGCTAGTGGTTCGTTCCTAGGGGATACGCAGTATTTT. Combining the CDR3 with reference TRBV12-5 and TRBJ2-3 gives the whole variable domain DARVTQTPRHKVTEMGQEVTMRCQPILGHNTVFWYRQTMMQGLELLAYFRNRAPLDDSGMPKDRFSAEMPDATLATLKIQPSEPRDSAVYFCASGSFLGDTQYFGPGTRLTVL.